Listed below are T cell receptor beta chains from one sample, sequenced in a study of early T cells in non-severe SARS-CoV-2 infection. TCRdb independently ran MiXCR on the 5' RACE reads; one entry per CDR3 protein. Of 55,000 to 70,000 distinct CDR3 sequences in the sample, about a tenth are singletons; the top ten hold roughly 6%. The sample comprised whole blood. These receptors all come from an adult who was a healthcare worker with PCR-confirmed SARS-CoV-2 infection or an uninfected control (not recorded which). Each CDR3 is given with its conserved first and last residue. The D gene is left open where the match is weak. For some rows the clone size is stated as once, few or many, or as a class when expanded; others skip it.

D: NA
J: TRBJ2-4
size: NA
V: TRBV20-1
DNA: TGCAGTGCTAGAGATCGGGGAGAGCTGGGATCTCTGGACATTCAGTACTTC
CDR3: CSARDRGELGSLDIQYF

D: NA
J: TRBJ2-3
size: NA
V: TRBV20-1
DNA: TGCAGTGCTAGAGATAGGGTGGGCACAGATACGCAGTATTTT
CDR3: CSARDRVGTDTQYF

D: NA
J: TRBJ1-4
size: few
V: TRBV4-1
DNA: TGCGCCAGCAGCCCCGTGGCAGTCGGAGAAAAACTGTTTTTT
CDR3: CASSPVAVGEKLFF

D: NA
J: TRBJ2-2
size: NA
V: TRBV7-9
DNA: TGTGCCAGCAGCCAAAGCGCCGGGGAGCTGTTTTTT
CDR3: CASSQSAGELFF

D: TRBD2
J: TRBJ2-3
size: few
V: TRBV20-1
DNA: TGCAGTGCTAGGCCCAGACTAGCGGGAGGGCCCACAGATACGCAGTATTTT
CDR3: CSARPRLAGGPTDTQYF

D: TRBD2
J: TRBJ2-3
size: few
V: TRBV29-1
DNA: TGCAGCGGTAGAGGACTAGCGGGGATCACAGATACGCAGTATTTT
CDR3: CSGRGLAGITDTQYF

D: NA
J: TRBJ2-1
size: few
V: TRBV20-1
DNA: TGCAGTGCTAGAGACTACCACAATGAGCAGTTCTTC
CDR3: CSARDYHNEQFF

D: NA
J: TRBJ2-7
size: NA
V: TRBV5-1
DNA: TGCGCCAGCAGCTTAAAACAGACGTACGAGCAGTACTTC
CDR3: CASSLKQTYEQYF

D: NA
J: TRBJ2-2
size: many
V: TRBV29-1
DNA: TGCAGCGTTGCGGGTGAGAACACCGGGGAGCTGTTTTTT
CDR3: CSVAGENTGELFF

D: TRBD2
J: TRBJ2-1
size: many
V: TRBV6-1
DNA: TGTGCCAGCAGTGAACCAGCGGGGTACAATGAGCAGTTCTTC
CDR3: CASSEPAGYNEQFF

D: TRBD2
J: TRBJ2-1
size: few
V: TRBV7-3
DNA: TGTGCCAGCAGCTTCCTCCTAGCGGGAGGACCCAATGAGCAGTTCTTC
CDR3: CASSFLLAGGPNEQFF

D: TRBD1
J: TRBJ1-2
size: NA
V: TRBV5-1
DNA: TGCGCCAGCAGACCCACAGGGGGCCACTATGGCTACACCTTC
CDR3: CASRPTGGHYGYTF

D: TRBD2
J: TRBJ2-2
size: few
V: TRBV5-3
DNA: TGTGCCAGAAGCTCGGGGACTAGCGGGACGGGCACCGGGGAGCTGTTTTTT
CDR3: CARSSGTSGTGTGELFF

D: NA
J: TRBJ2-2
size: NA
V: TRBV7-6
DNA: TGTGCCAGCGAGAAGGACAGTTCTAACACCGGGGAGCTGTTTTTT
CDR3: CASEKDSSNTGELFF

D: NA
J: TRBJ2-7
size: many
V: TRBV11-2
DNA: TGTGCCAGCAGCTCATATTACGAGCAGTACTTC
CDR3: CASSSYYEQYF

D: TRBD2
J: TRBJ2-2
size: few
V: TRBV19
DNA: TGTGCCAGTCAGATAGCGGGAGGGGACACCGGGGAGCTGTTTTTT
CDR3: CASQIAGGDTGELFF

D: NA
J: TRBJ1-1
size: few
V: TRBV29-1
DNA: TGCAGCGTCGGGGGACGCAAAAGGGCGAACACTGAAGCTTTCTTT
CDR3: CSVGGRKRANTEAFF

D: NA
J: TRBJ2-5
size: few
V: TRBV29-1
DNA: TGCAGCGTTGAATTAGCGCAAAAGGGGAAGACCCAGTACTTC
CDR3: CSVELAQKGKTQYF

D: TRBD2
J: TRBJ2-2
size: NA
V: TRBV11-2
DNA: TGTGCCAGCAACCGCGGACTAGCGGAGGCGAACACCGGGGAGCTGTTTTTT
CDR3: CASNRGLAEANTGELFF

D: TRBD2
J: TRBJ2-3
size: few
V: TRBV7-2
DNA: TGTGCCAGCAGCTCCGGGACTAGCGGGACCACAGATACGCAGTATTTT
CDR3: CASSSGTSGTTDTQYF

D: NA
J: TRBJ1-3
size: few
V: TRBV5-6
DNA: TGTGCCAGCAGCTTAAGGGCGGCTGGAAACACCATATATTTT
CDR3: CASSLRAAGNTIYF

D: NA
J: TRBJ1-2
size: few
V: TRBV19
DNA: TGTGCCAGTACGGGGGATCTCTATGGCTACACCTTC
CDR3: CASTGDLYGYTF

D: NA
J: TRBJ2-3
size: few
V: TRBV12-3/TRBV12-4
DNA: TGTGCCAGCAGGGGGAATGCGGCAGATACGCAGTATTTT
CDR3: CASRGNAADTQYF

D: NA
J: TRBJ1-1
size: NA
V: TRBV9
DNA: TGTGCCAGCAGCGTAGAGGGACGGGGAAGAACTGAAGCTTTCTTT
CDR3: CASSVEGRGRTEAFF

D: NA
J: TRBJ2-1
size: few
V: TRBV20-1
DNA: TGCAGTGCGCGAGACAGACAGCATGAGCAGTTCTTC
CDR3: CSARDRQHEQFF

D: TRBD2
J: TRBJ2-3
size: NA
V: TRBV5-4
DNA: TGTGCCAGCAGCTTGGCCTTGGACACTAGCGGATCAGATACGCAGTATTTT
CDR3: CASSLALDTSGSDTQYF

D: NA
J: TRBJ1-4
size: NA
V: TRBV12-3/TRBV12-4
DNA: TGTGCCAGCAGTTTAGGGGCCTTGGGGGAAAAACTGTTTTTT
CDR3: CASSLGALGEKLFF

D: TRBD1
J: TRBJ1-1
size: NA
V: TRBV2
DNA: TGTGCCAGCAGTGAATGGGACAGGGCGACTGAAGCTTTCTTT
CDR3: CASSEWDRATEAFF

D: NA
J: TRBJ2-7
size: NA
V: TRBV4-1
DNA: TGCGCCAGCAGCCAAGTTGCCTCTTACGAGCAGTACTTC
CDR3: CASSQVASYEQYF

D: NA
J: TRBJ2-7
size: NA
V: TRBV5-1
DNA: TGCGCCAGCAGCTTGGAGGGCACATCGGGGCAGTACTTC
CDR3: CASSLEGTSGQYF

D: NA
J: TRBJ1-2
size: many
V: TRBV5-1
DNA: TGCGCCAGCAGCTTTAGAAGTACAGCTCCCTATGGCTACACCTTC
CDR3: CASSFRSTAPYGYTF

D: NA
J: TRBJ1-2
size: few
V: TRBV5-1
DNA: TGCGCCAGCAGCTTGGACGGCTATGGCTACACCTTC
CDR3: CASSLDGYGYTF

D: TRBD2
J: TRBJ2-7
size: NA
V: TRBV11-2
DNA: TGTGCCAGCAGCTTACAGCCTAGCGGGAGGTACGAGCAGTACTTC
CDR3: CASSLQPSGRYEQYF

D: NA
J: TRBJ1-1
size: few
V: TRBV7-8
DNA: TGTGCCAGCAGCTTAGCGCTAGACACTGAAGCTTTCTTT
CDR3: CASSLALDTEAFF

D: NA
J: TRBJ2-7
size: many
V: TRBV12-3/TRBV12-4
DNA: TGTGCCAGCAGACCACGGACCGGAACTACCTACGAGCAGTACTTC
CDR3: CASRPRTGTTYEQYF

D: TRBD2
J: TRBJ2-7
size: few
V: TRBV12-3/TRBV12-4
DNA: TGTGCCAGCGGGGGACTAGTTCTCGAGCAGTACTTC
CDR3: CASGGLVLEQYF

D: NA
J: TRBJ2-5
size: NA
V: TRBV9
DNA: TGTGCCAGCAGCGTGGCTCCTAAAGAGACCCAGTACTTC
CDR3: CASSVAPKETQYF

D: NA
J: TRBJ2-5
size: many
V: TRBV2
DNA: TGTGCCAGCAGGGCGAGTCTCCGGGAAGAGACCCAGTACTTC
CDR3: CASRASLREETQYF

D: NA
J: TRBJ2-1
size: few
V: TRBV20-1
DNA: TGCAGTGCTAGAGATCTCAGAAAGGACAATGAGCAGTTCTTC
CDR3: CSARDLRKDNEQFF

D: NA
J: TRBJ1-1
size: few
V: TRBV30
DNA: TGTGCCTGGAGTCGCCTTGGGTGGAACACTGAAGCTTTCTTT
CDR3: CAWSRLGWNTEAFF